Each of the 19 T cell receptor beta chains below was sequenced from the same sample in a study of blood T cells in healthy people across ages. Sample-barcoded 5' priming and a J-beta primer mix drove a second PCR of 7 to 11 cycles. TCRdb redid the calling of the 5' RACE reads with MiXCR, one entry per CDR3 protein. The table lists about 590,000 distinct CDR3 sequences, under 30% of them singletons. Sequenced: blood. These receptors were obtained from a woman older than 75 in good health.

The chain is built from TRBV4-1 and TRBJ1-4; TRBD1 aligns across 10 bases. The CDR3 length is 20 residues. Germline CDR1 and CDR2: MGHRA and YSYEKL. J gave up 5 bases and V 5 bases, and 20 bases lay outside the gene matches. CDR3 in amino acids: CASSDKIPGQGLPLNEKLFF. The CDR3 DNA reads TGCGCCAGCAGCGACAAAATTCCGGGACAGGGGTTACCATTGAATGAAAAACTGTTTTTT.

This clonotype was picked up many times. V usage is TRBV11-2 and J usage is TRBJ2-7; D is perhaps TRBD1 or TRBD2 (5 bases each). Germline CDR1 reads SGHAT; CDR2 reads FQNNGV. Deletions cut 0 bases from V and 3 bases from J, with 9 bases between. The CDR3 extends over 14 amino acids. The CDR3 region has the DNA TGTGCCAGCAGCTTAGATCCGGGGCTCTACGAGCAGTACTTC. This encodes CASSLDPGLYEQYF.

This clonotype was seen repeatedly, ten times or more. The chain is built from TRBV27 and TRBJ2-7, with D maybe TRBD2 (6 bases). CDR1 MNHEY and CDR2 SMNVEV come from the germline V gene (reference sequence). The CDR3 has 13 amino acids. V gave up 10 bases and J gave up 5 bases, with 18 bases separating them. CDR3 nucleotides: TGTGCCACCGCCATGAGGGAGGAAAACGAGCAGTACTTC. It is translated as CATAMREENEQYF.

The table lists this clonotype with many counts. This rearrangement joins TRBV2 to TRBJ2-7; 12 nucleotides match TRBD2. J lost 3 bases, V lost 9 bases, and 6 bases had no gene match. CDR3 length: 14 residues. The germline gives CDR1 SNHLY, CDR2 FYNNEI. CDR3 in amino acids: CASSWGLAGYEQYF. CDR3 sequence (DNA): TGTGCCAGTTCGTGGGGACTAGCGGGCTACGAGCAGTACTTC.

As for this clonotype: A read error is possible here, since a much larger clone lies one base away. J is TRBJ2-1 and V is TRBV15; maybe TRBD1 (6 bases). The J call is in doubt because the DNA end fits TRBJ2-7 better. The germline V gene encodes CDR1 LNHNV and CDR2 YYDKDF (reference sequence). CDR3 length: 16 amino acids. The CDR3 region has the DNA TGTGCCACCAGCATGGGTGGACAGAGCTCCTACAATGAGCAGTACTTC. Protein: CATSMGGQSSYNEQYF.

This clonotype has at least ten counts. A much larger clone is a single base away; this may be a read error. The V call is TRBV7-3, the J call TRBJ2-5, with D unresolved. V gave up 4 bases and J gave up 11 bases, with 29 bases separating them. Germline V gene lookup returns CDR1 SGHTA and CDR2 FQGTGA. CDR3 length: 17 residues. CDR3 nucleotide sequence: TGTGCCAGCAGCTCAATGGTGGCTATTTCCCGACCGGCTGAGCAGTACTTC. This sequence encodes CASSSMVAISRPAEQYF.

This clonotype occurred many times. DNA of the CDR3: TGTGCCAGCAGCCAGGGTGGACGGGGGAACCTCCAAGAGACCCAGTACTTC. It codes for CASSQGGRGNLQETQYF. The rearrangement joins TRBV4-2 to TRBJ2-5, with D possibly TRBD2 on 6 matching bases. Germline V gene data show CDR1 as LGHNA and CDR2 as YNFKEQ. V was pared by 3 bases and J by 1 base, with 18 bases between. CDR3 size: 17 residues.

This clonotype was observed a few times. This sequence joins TRBV7-8 and TRBJ1-2; tentatively, D is TRBD1 (6 bases). The germline V gene has CDR1 SGHVS and CDR2 FQNEAQ. V lost 5 bases and J lost 5, with 18 bases in between. There are 15 residues in the CDR3. The CDR3 reads CASSRMDRLLYGYTF. CDR3 nucleotides: TGTGCCAGCAGCCGTATGGACAGATTACTGTATGGCTACACCTTC.

This clonotype came up many times. This sequence joins TRBV6-5 and TRBJ2-5; tentatively, D is TRBD1 (5 bases). Germline V gene sequence: CDR1 MNHEY, CDR2 SVGAGI. The CDR3 contains 14 residues. V lost 8 bases, J lost 4 bases, and 17 bases lay in between. The CDR3 DNA reads TGTGCCAGCCGCGCTTCCTCTCAGGGAGAGACCCAGTACTTC. Amino acids: CASRASSQGETQYF.

This clonotype was observed many times. The chain links TRBV25-1 to TRBJ2-3; D is ambiguous. CDR3 length: 16 amino acids. Germline-derived CDR1 and CDR2 are MGHDK and SYGVNS. Trimming left V 7 bases short and J 4 bases short, with 21 bases between. In DNA form, the CDR3 reads TGTGCCAGCACCCCGAACAGACAATTTGGGTCAGATACGCAGTATTTT. It specifies CASTPNRQFGSDTQYF.

The J gene is TRBJ2-2, the V gene TRBV7-8; D unresolved. The CDR3 length is 15 residues. Trimming took off 8 bases at V and 0 bases at J, with 13 bases between the two ends. CDR1 and CDR2 from the germline V gene are SGHVS and FQNEAQ. This CDR3 reads CASLFGRSNTGELFF. CDR3 DNA: TGTGCCAGCCTTTTTGGGCGATCGAACACCGGGGAGCTGTTTTTT.

Many counts were recorded for this clonotype. The gene calls are TRBV7-3 and TRBJ2-3, with 9 bases aligning to TRBD1. CDR3 length: 13 residues. V dropped 5 bases and J dropped 4; count of bases not matched to a gene: 1. Germline V CDR1 and CDR2: SGHTA, FQGTGA. The CDR3 DNA reads as TGTGCCAGCAGCCGACAGGGGGCAGATACGCAGTATTTT. The encoded protein is CASSRQGADTQYF.

This clonotype has only one observation. A much larger clone differs by one base, so this may be a read error. This chain connects TRBV6-2 or TRBV6-3 to TRBJ1-1, with D unresolved. CDR1 and CDR2 from the germline V gene are MNHEY and SVGEGT. This CDR3 is 11 amino acids long. Trimming removed 6 bases from V and 7 bases from J, with 9 bases in between. CDR3 sequence (DNA): TGTGCCAGCAGACAAAGCCGTGAAGCTTTCTTT. Translation: CASRQSREAFF.

This clonotype was seen a single time. The chain links TRBV24-1 to TRBJ2-1; the D is unclear. Germline V gene sequence: CDR1 KGHDR, CDR2 SFDVKD. Deletions cut 2 bases from V and 6 bases from J, with 4 bases between. The length of the CDR3 is 12 residues. DNA for the CDR3: TGTGCCACCAGTGATTATCGCAATGAGCAGTTCTTC. This translates into CATSDYRNEQFF.

The gene calls are TRBV7-2 and TRBJ2-1, with a weak D call TRBD2 (5 bases). The CDR3 is made up of 12 amino acids. V lost 10 bases and J lost 9, with 16 bases in between. Germline V gene lookup returns CDR1 SGHTA and CDR2 FQGNSA. CDR3 coding DNA: TGTGCCACCAGTGATTATGCGGGTGAGCAGTTCTTC. This gives the protein CATSDYAGEQFF. Full variable domain (rest looked up from reference TRBV7-2 and TRBJ2-1): GAGVSQSPSNKVTEKGKDVELRCDPISGHTALYWYRQSLGQGLEFLIYFQGNSAPDKSGLPSDRFSAERTGGSVSTLTIQRTQQEDSAVYLCATSDYAGEQFFGPGTRLTVL.

This clonotype was seen only a few times. V is TRBV2 and J is TRBJ1-4; the match to TRBD1 covers 8 bases. The junction had 5 bases not matched to a gene; V was cut back by 0 bases and J by 8 bases. CDR1 is SNHLY and CDR2 is FYNNEI in the germline V gene. This CDR3 contains 15 residues. The CDR3 DNA is TGTGCCAGCAGTGAAGCCAGGACAGGGCTCGAAAAACTGTTTTTT. Translation gives CASSEARTGLEKLFF.

This clonotype was picked up one time. Being one base from a much bigger clone, this may be a read error. The chain has TRBV12-3 or TRBV12-4 and TRBJ2-3; possible D gene TRBD2, 5 bases. Trimming took off 2 bases at V and 5 bases at J, with 11 bases between the two ends. The CDR3 contains 14 residues. CDR3 residues: CASSLRGMGDTQYF. CDR3 in DNA: TGTGCCAGCAGTTTACGAGGGATGGGAGATACGCAGTATTTT.

This clonotype was seen more than once but under ten times. The CDR3 DNA sequence: TGTGCCATCAGTGGGGAGACATCTAATGAAAAACTGTTTTTT. Its translation is CAISGETSNEKLFF. The J gene is TRBJ1-4, the V gene TRBV10-3, with D unresolved. The CDR3 has 14 residues. V dropped 4 bases and J dropped 3 bases, with 9 bases sitting between them. Per the germline V gene, CDR1 is ENHRY and CDR2 is SYGVKD.

This clonotype was seen at least ten times. This chain links TRBV20-1 with TRBJ2-7, with D possibly matching TRBD2 (7 bases). Germline CDR1 DFQATT, CDR2 SNEGSKA (reference sequence). There are 13 residues in the CDR3. Trimming removed 3 bases from V and 2 bases from J, with 11 bases in between. As DNA, the CDR3 is TGCAGTGCTAGCGGGGGGCAGACCTACGAGCAGTACTTC. It codes for CSASGGQTYEQYF.